The rows below give T cell receptor beta chains drawn from one sample of a study of cytomegalovirus exposure and HLA in healthy donors. TCRdb's copy holds only in-frame clones and misses some; the assay was immunoSEQ multiplex PCR. The repertoire holds 200,000 to 250,000 clones, roughly 84% seen once, with roughly an eighth in the top ten. The source material was PBMCs. The receptors originated from a woman aged 25 to 45 in good health and CMV-seropositive. The CDR3 runs from the conserved cysteine through the conserved F or W. The D gene is left open where the match is weak. Size values are once, few and many counts, or a class for expanded clones, and some rows have none.

CDR3 DNA: TGTGCCTGGAGTACGGGACAGGCGTCCTTCTACGAGCAGTACTTC
CDR3 protein: CAWSTGQASFYEQYF
clone size: .
J gene: TRBJ2-7
D gene: TRBD1
V gene: TRBV30

CDR3 DNA: TGTGCCAGCAGTGAATATGGCAGGGAAACCTACGAGCAGTACTTC
CDR3 protein: CASSEYGRETYEQYF
clone size: .
J gene: TRBJ2-7
D gene: .
V gene: TRBV6-1

CDR3 DNA: TGTGCCAGCAGCTTTGGGACTAACTATGGCTACACCTTC
CDR3 protein: CASSFGTNYGYTF
clone size: .
J gene: TRBJ1-2
D gene: .
V gene: TRBV7-8

CDR3 DNA: TGCAGTGCTGTTGACACCTACGAGCAGTACTTC
CDR3 protein: CSAVDTYEQYF
clone size: .
J gene: TRBJ2-7
D gene: .
V gene: TRBV20-1

CDR3 DNA: TGTGCCAGCAGCTTCGGGGGGATACGGGAAAAACTGTTTTTT
CDR3 protein: CASSFGGIREKLFF
clone size: .
J gene: TRBJ1-4
D gene: .
V gene: TRBV11-2

CDR3 DNA: TGTGCCAGCAGTTTATGGGGTTTGGAGGGGGCAACTAATGAAAAACTGTTTTTT
CDR3 protein: CASSLWGLEGATNEKLFF
clone size: .
J gene: TRBJ1-4
D gene: .
V gene: TRBV28

CDR3 DNA: TGTGCCAGCTACCCGAAGAACACTGAAGCTTTCTTT
CDR3 protein: CASYPKNTEAFF
clone size: .
J gene: TRBJ1-1
D gene: .
V gene: TRBV2

CDR3 DNA: TGTGCCAGCAGCCCCGGGTCTCGAGGCTACACCTTC
CDR3 protein: CASSPGSRGYTF
clone size: once
J gene: TRBJ1-2
D gene: .
V gene: TRBV5-4

CDR3 DNA: TGTGCCAGCAGGGTGGGGGTAGTCGGCGGCTACACCTTC
CDR3 protein: CASRVGVVGGYTF
clone size: few
J gene: TRBJ1-2
D gene: .
V gene: TRBV2

CDR3 DNA: TGTGCCAGCAGCTTGGCCTTGTCTGGGACTGAAGCTTTCTTT
CDR3 protein: CASSLALSGTEAFF
clone size: .
J gene: TRBJ1-1
D gene: .
V gene: TRBV5-5

CDR3 DNA: TGTGCCAGCAGTGAAATACAGGGCCTATATGGCTACACCTTC
CDR3 protein: CASSEIQGLYGYTF
clone size: .
J gene: TRBJ1-2
D gene: .
V gene: TRBV28

CDR3 DNA: TGTGCCAGCAGTTTAGACAGAAACTATGGCTACACCTTC
CDR3 protein: CASSLDRNYGYTF
clone size: .
J gene: TRBJ1-2
D gene: .
V gene: TRBV27

CDR3 DNA: TGTGCCAGCAGTGACTGGGCCAGGTCTGAGCAGTTCTTC
CDR3 protein: CASSDWARSEQFF
clone size: .
J gene: TRBJ2-1
D gene: .
V gene: TRBV25-1

CDR3 DNA: TGTGCCAGCAGTGCTGGACTAGCGGGAGGCACCGGGGAGCTGTTTTTT
CDR3 protein: CASSAGLAGGTGELFF
clone size: .
J gene: TRBJ2-2
D gene: TRBD2
V gene: TRBV28

CDR3 DNA: TGTGCCAGCAGTTACTCGTCCAGGGGCAATCAGCCCCAGCATTTT
CDR3 protein: CASSYSSRGNQPQHF
clone size: .
J gene: TRBJ1-5
D gene: .
V gene: TRBV6-5

CDR3 DNA: TGTGCCAGTAGTGGGTGGGGTCCCGGGACAGGGAAGGTATGGAATCAGCCCCAGCATTTT
CDR3 protein: CASSGWGPGTGKVWNQPQHF
clone size: .
J gene: TRBJ1-5
D gene: TRBD1
V gene: TRBV19

CDR3 DNA: TGCAGCGTTGAAGATCCAAGGGCGGTGAACACTGAAGCTTTCTTT
CDR3 protein: CSVEDPRAVNTEAFF
clone size: .
J gene: TRBJ1-1
D gene: .
V gene: TRBV29-1

CDR3 DNA: TGCGCCAGCAGCCAAGCCTCAGCCCAGGGAAGACACAATGAGCAGTTCTTC
CDR3 protein: CASSQASAQGRHNEQFF
clone size: .
J gene: TRBJ2-1
D gene: .
V gene: TRBV4-3

CDR3 DNA: TGCAGCGTTGAGATACTAGCGGGAGGTTCCGATGAGCAGTTCTTC
CDR3 protein: CSVEILAGGSDEQFF
clone size: few
J gene: TRBJ2-1
D gene: TRBD2
V gene: TRBV29-1

CDR3 DNA: TGCGCCAGCAGCTTGCGGGACGGCACTGAAGCTTTCTTT
CDR3 protein: CASSLRDGTEAFF
clone size: .
J gene: TRBJ1-1
D gene: .
V gene: TRBV5-1

CDR3 DNA: TGCGCCAGCAGCTTGGTTTCCCTGACTAGCGTAACCTACGAGCAGTACTTC
CDR3 protein: CASSLVSLTSVTYEQYF
clone size: .
J gene: TRBJ2-7
D gene: TRBD2
V gene: TRBV5-1

CDR3 DNA: TGTGCCAGCAGTCTCGGACAGGGGAGCAATCAGCCCCAGCATTTT
CDR3 protein: CASSLGQGSNQPQHF
clone size: once
J gene: TRBJ1-5
D gene: TRBD1
V gene: TRBV11-2

CDR3 DNA: TGTGCCAGCAGTTTGCTAATCGGGAGCTCCTACGAGCAGTACTTC
CDR3 protein: CASSLLIGSSYEQYF
clone size: .
J gene: TRBJ2-7
D gene: .
V gene: TRBV28

CDR3 DNA: TGTGCCAGCAGCCAGCAGGGGATTCTTTATGGCTACACCTTC
CDR3 protein: CASSQQGILYGYTF
clone size: .
J gene: TRBJ1-2
D gene: .
V gene: TRBV5-4

CDR3 DNA: TGTGCCAGCAGGGGGCGCAGGTTCGGCTTACAAGAGACCCAGTACTTC
CDR3 protein: CASRGRRFGLQETQYF
clone size: .
J gene: TRBJ2-5
D gene: .
V gene: TRBV28

CDR3 DNA: TGCGCCAGCAGCCAATATCAGGGGATGAACACTGAAGCTTTCTTT
CDR3 protein: CASSQYQGMNTEAFF
clone size: .
J gene: TRBJ1-1
D gene: .
V gene: TRBV4-1

CDR3 DNA: TGCGCCAGCAGCTTTAAGACAGAGGGTAACAATGAGCAGTTCTTC
CDR3 protein: CASSFKTEGNNEQFF
clone size: .
J gene: TRBJ2-1
D gene: .
V gene: TRBV5-1

CDR3 DNA: TGCGCCAGCAGCGGAGCGGAAGAGACCCAGTACTTC
CDR3 protein: CASSGAEETQYF
clone size: .
J gene: TRBJ2-5
D gene: .
V gene: TRBV4-3

CDR3 DNA: TGTGCCAGCAGCTTAGAAGGCACCGAACAAGAGACCCAGTACTTC
CDR3 protein: CASSLEGTEQETQYF
clone size: .
J gene: TRBJ2-5
D gene: .
V gene: TRBV9

CDR3 DNA: TGTGCCAGCGGAGCACCTGGACCCTACGAGCAGTACTTC
CDR3 protein: CASGAPGPYEQYF
clone size: .
J gene: TRBJ2-7
D gene: .
V gene: TRBV7-3

CDR3 DNA: TGCGCCAGCAGCTTTCGGACAGGGTTAGTAACTGAAGCTTTCTTT
CDR3 protein: CASSFRTGLVTEAFF
clone size: .
J gene: TRBJ1-1
D gene: TRBD1
V gene: TRBV5-1

CDR3 DNA: TGTGCCAGCAGCCAAGAAGGCGGAACAGGGGTAATCTCTGGAAACACCATATATTTT
CDR3 protein: CASSQEGGTGVISGNTIYF
clone size: .
J gene: TRBJ1-3
D gene: TRBD1
V gene: TRBV4-2

CDR3 DNA: TGTGCCAGCAGGGTCGCCCCGACAGGGATGGACTATGGCTACACCTTC
CDR3 protein: CASRVAPTGMDYGYTF
clone size: .
J gene: TRBJ1-2
D gene: TRBD1
V gene: TRBV5-6

CDR3 DNA: TGTGCCAGCGCACGGTCGGTGTCGAACGAAGCTTTCTTT
CDR3 protein: CASARSVSNEAFF
clone size: .
J gene: TRBJ1-1
D gene: .
V gene: TRBV7-3

CDR3 DNA: TGTGCCAGCAGTGCCGACAGGGGGCGTCACGAGCAGTACTTC
CDR3 protein: CASSADRGRHEQYF
clone size: few
J gene: TRBJ2-7
D gene: TRBD1
V gene: TRBV27

CDR3 DNA: TGTGCCAGTAGTATGGGCGGGCAAGCGGGGGAGACCCAGTACTTC
CDR3 protein: CASSMGGQAGETQYF
clone size: .
J gene: TRBJ2-5
D gene: TRBD2
V gene: TRBV19

CDR3 DNA: TGCGCCAGCAGTAGTGGGACAGGGCTTACCGGGGAGCTGTTTTTT
CDR3 protein: CASSSGTGLTGELFF
clone size: .
J gene: TRBJ2-2
D gene: TRBD1
V gene: TRBV5-1

CDR3 DNA: TGCGCCAGCAGCCTCGCCTCTAATGAAAAACTGTTTTTT
CDR3 protein: CASSLASNEKLFF
clone size: .
J gene: TRBJ1-4
D gene: .
V gene: TRBV5-1

CDR3 DNA: TGCAGTGCGCAATGGGAGACCCAGTACTTC
CDR3 protein: CSAQWETQYF
clone size: .
J gene: TRBJ2-5
D gene: .
V gene: TRBV20-1

CDR3 DNA: TGTGCCAGCGGGTACACAGGGGGCGTTTATGGCTACACCTTC
CDR3 protein: CASGYTGGVYGYTF
clone size: .
J gene: TRBJ1-2
D gene: TRBD1
V gene: TRBV27

CDR3 DNA: TGTGCCAGCAGTTTAGGTTACGAGCAGTACTTC
CDR3 protein: CASSLGYEQYF
clone size: .
J gene: TRBJ2-7
D gene: .
V gene: TRBV6-5